This TCR beta chain was obtained from a study of control samples from healthy donors and cancer patients. Trimming pared 4 bases from V and 2 bases from J, leaving 15 bases between. CDR1 SGHRS and CDR2 YFSETQ come from the germline V gene. The length of the CDR3 is 16 residues. Profiled with immunoSEQ multiplex PCR; TCRdb holds only in-frame clones, not every one. The sample yields around 130,000 clones, around nine tenths seen once. The V call is TRBV5-1, the J call TRBJ1-4, with a tentative D call TRBD1 (6 bases). This receptor was obtained from a man aged 25-45 years in good health. Sequenced input: blood. The CDR3 coding sequence is TGCGCCAGCAGCCTGACAGGCGGGGAGACTAATGAAAAACTGTTTTTT. Protein product: CASSLTGGETNEKLFF.